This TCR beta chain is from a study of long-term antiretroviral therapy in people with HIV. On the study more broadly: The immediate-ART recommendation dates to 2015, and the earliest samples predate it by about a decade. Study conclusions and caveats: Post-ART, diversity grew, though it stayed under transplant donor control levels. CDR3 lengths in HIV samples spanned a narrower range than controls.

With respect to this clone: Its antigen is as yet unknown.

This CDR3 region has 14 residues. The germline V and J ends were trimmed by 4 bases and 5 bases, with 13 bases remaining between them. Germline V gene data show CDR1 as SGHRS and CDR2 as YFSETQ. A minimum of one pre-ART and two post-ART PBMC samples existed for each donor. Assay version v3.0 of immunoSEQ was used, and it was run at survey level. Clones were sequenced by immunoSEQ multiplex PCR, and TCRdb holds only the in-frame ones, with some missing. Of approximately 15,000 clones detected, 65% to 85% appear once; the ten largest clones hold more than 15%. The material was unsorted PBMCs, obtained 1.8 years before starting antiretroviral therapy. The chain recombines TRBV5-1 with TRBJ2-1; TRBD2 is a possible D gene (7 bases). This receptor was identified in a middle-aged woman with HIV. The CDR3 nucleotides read TGCGCCAGCAGCAAAAGGGGGGGTAACAATGAGCAGTTCTTC. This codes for CASSKRGGNNEQFF.